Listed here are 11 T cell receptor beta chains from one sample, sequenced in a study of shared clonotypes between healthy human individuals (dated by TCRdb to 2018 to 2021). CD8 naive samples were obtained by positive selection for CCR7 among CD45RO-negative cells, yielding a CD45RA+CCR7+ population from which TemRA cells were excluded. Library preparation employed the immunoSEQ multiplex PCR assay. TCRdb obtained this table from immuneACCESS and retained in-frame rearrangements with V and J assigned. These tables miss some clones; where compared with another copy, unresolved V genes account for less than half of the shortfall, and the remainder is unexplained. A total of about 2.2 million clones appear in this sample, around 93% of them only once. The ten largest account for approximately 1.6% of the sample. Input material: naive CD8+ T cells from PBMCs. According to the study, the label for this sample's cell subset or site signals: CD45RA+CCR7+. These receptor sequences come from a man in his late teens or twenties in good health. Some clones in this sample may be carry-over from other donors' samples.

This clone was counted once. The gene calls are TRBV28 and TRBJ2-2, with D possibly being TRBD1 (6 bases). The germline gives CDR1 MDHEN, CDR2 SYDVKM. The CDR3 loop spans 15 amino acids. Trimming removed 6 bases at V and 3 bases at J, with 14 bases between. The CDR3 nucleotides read TGTGCCAGCAGAACAGGGATTCTGGACACCGGGGAGCTGTTTTTT. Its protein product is CASRTGILDTGELFF.

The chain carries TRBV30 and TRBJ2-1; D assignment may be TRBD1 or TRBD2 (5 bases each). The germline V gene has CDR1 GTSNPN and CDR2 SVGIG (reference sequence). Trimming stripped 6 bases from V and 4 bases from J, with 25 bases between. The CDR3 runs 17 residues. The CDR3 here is CACRGVSEREWYNEQFF. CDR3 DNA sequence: TGTGCCTGTAGAGGGGTTAGCGAGAGGGAGTGGTACAATGAGCAGTTCTTC.

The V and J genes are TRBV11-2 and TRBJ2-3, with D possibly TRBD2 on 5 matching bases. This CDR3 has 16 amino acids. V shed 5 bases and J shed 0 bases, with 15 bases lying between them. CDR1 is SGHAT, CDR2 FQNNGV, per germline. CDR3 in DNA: TGTGCCAGCAGCCATCCTTCGGACTTGAGCACAGATACGCAGTATTTT. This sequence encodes CASSHPSDLSTDTQYF.

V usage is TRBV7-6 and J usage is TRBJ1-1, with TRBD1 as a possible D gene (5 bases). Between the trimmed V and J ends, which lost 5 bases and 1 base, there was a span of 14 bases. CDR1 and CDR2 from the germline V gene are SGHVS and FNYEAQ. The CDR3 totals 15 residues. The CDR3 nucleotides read TGTGCCAGCAGCCGATCCCAACAGGAGAACACTGAAGCTTTCTTT. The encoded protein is CASSRSQQENTEAFF.

The CDR3 loop is CASTTGTSETHGEQFF. CDR3 bases: TGTGCCAGCACAACCGGGACTAGCGAGACCCACGGTGAGCAGTTCTTC. The chain couples TRBV28 to TRBJ2-1, with 10 bases fitting TRBD2. The CDR3 length is 16 residues. Germline loops: CDR1 MDHEN, CDR2 SYDVKM. Trimming at V came to 7 bases and at J to 9 bases, leaving 15 bases not matched to a gene.

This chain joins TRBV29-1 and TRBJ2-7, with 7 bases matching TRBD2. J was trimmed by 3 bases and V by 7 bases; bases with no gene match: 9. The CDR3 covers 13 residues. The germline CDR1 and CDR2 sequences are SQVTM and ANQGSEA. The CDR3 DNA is TGCAGCGCTGGGGGGGGACGGTACTACGAGCAGTACTTC. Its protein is CSAGGGRYYEQYF.

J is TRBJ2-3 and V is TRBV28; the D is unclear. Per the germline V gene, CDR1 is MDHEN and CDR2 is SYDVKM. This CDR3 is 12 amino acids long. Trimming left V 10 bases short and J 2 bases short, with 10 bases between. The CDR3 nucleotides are TGTGCCATCAAAACCCACACAGATACGCAGTATTTT. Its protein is CAIKTHTDTQYF.

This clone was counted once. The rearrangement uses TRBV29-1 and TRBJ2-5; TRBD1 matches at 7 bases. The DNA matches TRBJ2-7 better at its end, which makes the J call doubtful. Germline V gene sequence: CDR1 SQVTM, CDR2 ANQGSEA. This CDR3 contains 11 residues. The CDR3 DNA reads TGCAGCGTAGGGACAGACTACGAGCAGTACTTC. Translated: CSVGTDYEQYF.

The CDR3 nucleotides are TGTGCCAGCAGCCATGGGGACAATGAGCAGTTCTTC. Translating gives CASSHGDNEQFF. The chain joins TRBV6-5 to TRBJ2-1; D is ambiguous. This CDR3 comprises 12 residues. Germline V CDR1 and CDR2: MNHEY, SVGAGI. V lost 6 bases to trimming and J lost 5 bases, with 8 bases between them.

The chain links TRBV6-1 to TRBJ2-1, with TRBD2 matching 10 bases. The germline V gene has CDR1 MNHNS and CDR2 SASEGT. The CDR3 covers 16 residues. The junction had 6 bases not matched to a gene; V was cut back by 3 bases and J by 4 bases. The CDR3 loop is CASSELTSGEYNEQFF. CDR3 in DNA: TGTGCCAGCAGTGAGCTTACTAGCGGGGAATACAATGAGCAGTTCTTC.

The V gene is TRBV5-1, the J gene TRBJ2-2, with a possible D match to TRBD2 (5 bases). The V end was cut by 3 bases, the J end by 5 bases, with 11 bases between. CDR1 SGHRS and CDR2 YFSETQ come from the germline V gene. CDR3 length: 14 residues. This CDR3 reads CASSWLSGTGELFF. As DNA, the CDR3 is TGCGCCAGCAGCTGGTTGTCGGGGACCGGGGAGCTGTTTTTT.